The 23 T cell receptor beta chains listed next were all sequenced from one sample in a study of blood T cell repertoires in COVID-19. TCRdb's table, derived via immunoSEQ multiplex PCR, lists solely in-frame clones and lacks some. The sample holds just under 60,000 clones, under 80% seen once. The sample taken for sequencing was peripheral blood. The receptor source for this set is a human donor in a cohort sampled during active COVID-19.

The chain joins TRBV6-2 or TRBV6-3 to TRBJ1-4, with 8 bases identical to TRBD1. The CDR3 contains 14 residues. The germline V gene encodes CDR1 MNHEY and CDR2 SVGEGT. V was pared by 6 bases and J by 5 bases, with 5 bases of the junction left unmatched. In nucleotides, the CDR3 is TGTGCCAGCAGCCGCCGGACAGGGAATGAAAAACTGTTTTTT. This codes for CASSRRTGNEKLFF.

In this sample, this clone turned up many times. V usage is TRBV6-1 and J usage is TRBJ2-3; the match to TRBD2 covers 8 bases. The CDR3 is made up of 17 amino acids. Germline V gene data show CDR1 as MNHNS and CDR2 as SASEGT. With 0 bases clipped from V and 2 bases from J, the junction kept 7 bases outside the gene matches. CDR3 sequence: CASSEAAGGPSTDTQYF. The CDR3 coding sequence is TGTGCCAGCAGTGAAGCCGCGGGAGGTCCTTCCACAGATACGCAGTATTTT.

The chain employs TRBV28 and TRBJ1-2; TRBD1 matches 7 bases. The CDR3 is 15 amino acids. CDR1 is MDHEN, CDR2 SYDVKM, per germline. V dropped 6 bases and J dropped 1; count of bases not matched to a gene: 8. This CDR3 is CASRQGSPFNYGYTF. Written as DNA, the CDR3 is TGTGCCAGCAGACAGGGGTCGCCATTTAACTATGGCTACACCTTC.

This sequence joins TRBV4-3 and TRBJ2-7, with 11 bases fitting TRBD2. CDR1 is LGHNA and CDR2 is YSLEER in the germline V gene. The J segment lost 2 bases and the V segment lost 4 bases, leaving 4 bases of the junction unmatched. The CDR3 sequence is 15 residues long. This chain's CDR3 is CASSRGTSGTYEQYF. The CDR3 DNA reads TGCGCCAGCAGCCGAGGGACTAGCGGAACCTACGAGCAGTACTTC.

CDR3 residues: CAISESKGAWQPQHF. DNA for the CDR3: TGTGCCATCAGTGAGTCGAAGGGGGCTTGGCAGCCCCAGCATTTT. The J gene is TRBJ1-5, the V gene TRBV10-3; 7 bases are shared with TRBD1. Trimming cost V 0 bases and J 7 bases; bases outside gene matches: 6. This CDR3 region has 15 residues. Germline CDR1 ENHRY, CDR2 SYGVKD.

V is TRBV18 and J is TRBJ2-1, with D perhaps TRBD2 (5 bases). V was pared by 0 bases and J by 6 bases, with 12 bases between. The V gene's germline CDR1 is KGHSH and CDR2 LQKENI. This CDR3 is built from 15 residues. The CDR3 protein is CASSPPVRTANEQFF. Here the CDR3 DNA reads TGTGCCAGCTCACCACCAGTCCGGACTGCCAATGAGCAGTTCTTC.

The chain uses TRBV4-3 and TRBJ2-3, with TRBD2 matching 11 bases. Germline CDR1 and CDR2: LGHNA and YSLEER. The CDR3 spans 18 residues. This CDR3 is CPRSRLLAGGSGTDTQYF. In DNA form, the CDR3 reads TGCCCCCGCAGCCGACTCCTAGCGGGAGGCTCTGGCACAGATACGCAGTATTTT.

The chain links TRBV7-2 to TRBJ2-5, with 8 bases aligning to TRBD2. The J segment lost 4 bases and the V segment lost 4 bases, leaving 5 bases of the junction unmatched. The germline V gene has CDR1 SGHTA and CDR2 FQGNSA. The CDR3 is 14 amino acids. DNA for the CDR3: TGTGCCAGCAGCTCGACCGGGACTAGAGAGACCCAGTACTTC. It translates to CASSSTGTRETQYF.

The chain's CDR3 is CASSYRDRGYEQYF. The CDR3 bases are TGTGCCAGCAGCTACAGAGACAGGGGGTACGAGCAGTACTTC. The J gene is TRBJ2-7, the V gene TRBV6-5; TRBD1 matches at 9 bases. V shed 6 bases and J 4 bases; nucleotides not matched to a gene: 7. This CDR3 contains 14 residues. CDR1 MNHEY and CDR2 SVGAGI come from the germline V gene.

V is TRBV7-9 and J is TRBJ1-1, with 9 bases that match TRBD1. V lost 3 bases, J lost 10 bases, and 6 bases stayed unmatched. There are 13 residues in the CDR3. Per germline, CDR1 SEHNR and CDR2 FQNEAQ (reference sequence). This chain's CDR3 is CASSFPTTGGAFF. CDR3 DNA: TGTGCCAGCAGCTTTCCTACGACAGGGGGAGCTTTCTTT.

The count of this clone is one. V gene TRBV29-1 combines with J gene TRBJ2-7; no firm D call. Germline V gene data show CDR1 as SQVTM and CDR2 as ANQGSEA. The V and J ends lost 4 bases and 1 base respectively, with 8 bases between them. The CDR3 covers 12 residues. CDR3 nucleotide sequence: TGCAGCGTTGTATCCGGGTCCTACGAGCAGTACTTC. It translates to CSVVSGSYEQYF.

The rearrangement joins TRBV4-1 to TRBJ2-7, with 12 bases matching TRBD2. Losses at the gene ends were 3 bases for V and 3 bases for J; bases not matched to a gene: 6. Germline V CDR1 and CDR2: MGHRA, YSYEKL. The length of the CDR3 is 16 residues. CDR3 loop: CASSQATSGGIYEQYF. DNA for the CDR3: TGCGCCAGCAGCCAGGCTACTAGCGGGGGGATCTACGAGCAGTACTTC.

The chain couples TRBV20-1 to TRBJ2-7, with a possible D match to TRBD1 (5 bases). The CDR3 has 11 amino acids. V was cut by 8 bases and J by 3 bases, with 11 bases left in between. Germline V gives CDR1 DFQATT, CDR2 SNEGSKA (reference sequence). CDR3 sequence: CSNRRDYEQYF. DNA of the CDR3: TGCAGTAACAGGAGAGACTACGAGCAGTACTTC.

The gene calls are TRBV19 and TRBJ2-2, with 8 positions matching TRBD1. CDR3 size: 15 residues. Germline lookup yields CDR1 LNHDA and CDR2 SQIVND (reference sequence). Trimming at V came to 4 bases and at J to 4 bases, leaving 5 bases not matched to a gene. CDR3 nucleotides: TGTGCCAGTAGTACCCGGACAGGGACCACCGGGGAGCTGTTTTTT. Its protein product is CASSTRTGTTGELFF.

The chain is built from TRBV28 and TRBJ1-2; 8 bases are shared with TRBD1. The CDR3 consists of 14 residues. Germline V gene sequence: CDR1 MDHEN, CDR2 SYDVKM. The ends lost 6 bases at V and 8 bases at J; junction bases unmatched: 11. CDR3 bases: TGTGCCAGCAGCCGTGGACAGGGAAGAGGCGGCTACACCTTC. Protein product: CASSRGQGRGGYTF.

This clone has only one observation. V is TRBV28 and J is TRBJ1-3; D call uncertain. The V and J ends lost 3 bases and 0 bases respectively, with 6 bases between them. The CDR3 loop spans 14 amino acids. The V gene's germline CDR1 is MDHEN and CDR2 SYDVKM. CDR3 sequence (DNA): TGTGCCAGCAGTTTGCCGGGCTCTGGAAACACCATATATTTT. Amino acid sequence: CASSLPGSGNTIYF. Supplemented by reference TRBV28 and TRBJ1-3, the full variable domain reads DVKVTQSSRYLVKRTGEKVFLECVQDMDHENMFWYRQDPGLGLRLIYFSYDVKMKEKGDIPEGYSVSREKKERFSLILESASTNQTSMYLCASSLPGSGNTIYFGEGSWLTVV.

This clone was detected once. This rearrangement joins TRBV18 to TRBJ2-3; tentatively, D is TRBD1 (5 bases). Deletions cut 1 base from V and 6 bases from J, with 14 bases between. The germline V gene encodes CDR1 KGHSH and CDR2 LQKENI. The CDR3 has 15 residues. The chain's CDR3 is CASSPRSLKGDTQYF. The DNA for the CDR3 is TGTGCCAGCTCACCACGCAGCTTAAAGGGGGATACGCAGTATTTT.

This clone was counted a few times. The gene calls are TRBV9 and TRBJ1-4, with TRBD1 as a possible D gene (6 bases). Trimming stripped 3 bases from V and 9 bases from J, with 15 bases between. Germline CDR1 and CDR2: SGDLS and YYNGEE. The CDR3 sequence is 14 residues long. CDR3 region: CASSGEGGSQKLFF. The CDR3 bases are TGTGCCAGCAGCGGAGAAGGGGGAAGTCAAAAACTGTTTTTT.

The V and J genes are TRBV3-1 (or the pseudogene TRBV3-2) and TRBJ2-5, with 13 bases matching TRBD2. The CDR3 spans 18 residues. V lost 4 bases to trimming and J lost 3 bases; unmatched junction nucleotides: 11. CDR1 is LGHDT, CDR2 YNNKEL, per germline (reference sequence). The chain's CDR3 is CASSPGTSGTQEKETQYF. Here the CDR3 DNA reads TGTGCCAGCAGCCCGGGGACTAGCGGGACGCAGGAGAAAGAGACCCAGTACTTC.

The rearrangement uses TRBV7-8 and TRBJ1-2; 10 bases are a match to TRBD1. Germline V CDR1 and CDR2: SGHVS, FQNEAQ. The CDR3 has 15 amino acids. The V and J ends lost 3 bases and 8 bases, in that order; junction bases with no gene match: 9. CDR3 residues: CASSLRGQGTKGYTF. Here the CDR3 DNA reads TGTGCCAGCAGCTTGCGGGGACAGGGGACGAAAGGCTACACCTTC.

The chain employs TRBV18 and TRBJ2-4; maybe TRBD1 (6 bases). Trimming cost V 0 bases and J 0 bases, with 9 bases left between them. Germline V gene data show CDR1 as KGHSH and CDR2 as LQKENI. This CDR3 spans 16 amino acids. CDR3 protein: CASSPPAGEAKNIQYF. The CDR3, as DNA: TGTGCCAGCTCACCACCGGCAGGGGAAGCCAAAAACATTCAGTACTTC. The full variable domain, completed using reference TRBV18 and TRBJ2-4, is NAGVMQNPRHLVRRRGQEARLRCSPMKGHSHVYWYRQLPEEGLKFMVYLQKENIIDESGMPKERFSAEFPKEGPSILRIQQVVRGDSAAYFCASSPPAGEAKNIQYFGAGTRLSVL.

The chain is built from TRBV11-1 and TRBJ2-4, with TRBD2 matching over 10 bases. The CDR3 covers 14 residues. Germline V gives CDR1 SGHAT, CDR2 FQDESV (reference sequence). The V gene end was trimmed by 1 base and the J gene end by 11 bases; junction bases not matched to a gene: 5. This chain's CDR3 is CASSLELAGAVQYF. As DNA, the CDR3 is TGTGCCAGCAGCTTAGAGCTAGCGGGGGCCGTTCAGTACTTC.

This clone has a handful of counts. Other DNA sequences in this specimen translate into the identical CDR3. The chain couples TRBV13 to TRBJ2-7; 7 positions agree with TRBD1. The V and J ends lost 2 bases and 0 bases, in that order; junction bases with no gene match: 1. Germline CDR1 and CDR2: PRHDT and FYEKMQ (reference sequence). CDR3 size: 14 residues. CDR3 sequence: CASSLPGGSYEQYF. For the CDR3, the DNA is TGTGCCAGCAGCTTACCAGGGGGCTCCTACGAGCAGTACTTC.